This note documents a single T cell receptor beta chain sequence. The data were obtained in a study of CD8+ T cells in alopecia areata. The CDR3 has 14 amino acids. The germline V gene encodes CDR1 GTSNPN and CDR2 SVGIG (reference sequence). Trimming shortened V by 2 bases and J by 2 bases, and 12 bases separated the two germline ends. Extraction of RNA preceded its reverse transcription into cDNA, which served as the sequencing template. TCRdb's table, derived via immunoSEQ multiplex PCR, lists solely in-frame clones and lacks some. Counted here are more than 200,000 clones, about 68% occurring once; the ten biggest clones make up approximately 1.2%.

The TCR sequence derives from a human donor with alopecia areata. The sample consisted of CD4+ T cells sorted from blood, taken at week 0. The chain carries TRBV30 and TRBJ1-1, with D hard to call. CDR3 amino acids: CAWSRSRINTEAFF. The CDR3 nucleotides read TGTGCCTGGAGTCGCTCACGGATTAACACTGAAGCTTTCTTT.